This T cell receptor beta chain was observed in a study of OX40 agonist ivuxolimab in advanced cancers. Trimming removed 5 bases from V and 7 bases from J; junction bases left unmatched: 22. The CDR3 is made up of 18 amino acids. Germline CDR1 LNHNV, CDR2 YYDKDF (reference sequence). TCRdb keeps only in-frame clones here, not all; method: immunoSEQ multiplex PCR. The sample carries about 66,000 clones, roughly four fifths recorded once. The genes are TRBV15 and TRBJ2-7; TRBD2 agrees at 8 bases. This receptor was taken from an adult with an advanced solid tumor such as melanoma, head and neck, liver or kidney cancer. The material sequenced was CD4+ or CD8+ T cells sorted from blood, taken in a trial of the OX40 agonist ivuxolimab. The CDR3 reads CATSSDGIAARRGGEQYF. CDR3 sequence (DNA): TGTGCCACCAGCTCCGATGGCATAGCTGCCAGACGGGGGGGGGAGCAGTACTTC.